The sequence of this T cell receptor (beta chain) was determined in a study of blood T cell repertoires in COVID-19. Study details: Sources were T cells, B-cell-depleted T cells, or PBMCs; the material itself was cDNA or gDNA.

This table comes from immunoSEQ multiplex PCR, and its TCRdb copy is limited to in-frame clones, with some not included. Of approximately 230,000 clones in the sample, 88% were seen once. In this sample, this clone turned up once. The CDR3 length is 17 residues. Germline CDR1 is LNHNV and CDR2 is YYDKDF (reference sequence). With 1 base clipped from V and 0 bases from J, the junction kept 8 bases outside the gene matches. Source material: peripheral blood. The chain links TRBV15 to TRBJ2-7; 8 bases are a match to TRBD1. The clonotype was recovered from a woman aged 40 to 50 who had recovered from COVID-19. CDR3 DNA sequence: TGTGCCACCAGCAGAGGTTTTGGACAGGGTACCTCCTACGAGCAGTACTTC. Amino acid sequence: CATSRGFGQGTSYEQYF.